Below, one TCR beta chain is given with its context. Germline CDR1 reads LGHNA; CDR2 reads YSLEER. Trimming shortened V by 0 bases and J by 4 bases, and 14 bases separated the two germline ends. CDR3 size: 16 residues. Original processing methods: Estimation of nucleated cell counts relied on the amplification of reference gene primers. The repertoire was sequenced with immunoSEQ multiplex PCR; TCRdb's copy has only in-frame clones and lacks some. The V and J calls and clone size are taken from that table; D and trimming were inferred from the DNA. The sample holds about 380,000 clones; roughly nine tenths are singletons and the top ten take about 1.2%. This record belongs to a study of blood T cell repertoires in COVID-19. Whole-study context: Whether acute or convalescent, the COVID-19 samples came from the United States, Italy and Spain. T cells, B-cell-depleted T cells, or PBMCs provided the cDNA or gDNA that served as material.

The specimen sequenced was peripheral blood. This sequence was found in a man aged 40-49 years with acute or convalescent COVID-19. The chain carries TRBV4-3 and TRBJ2-3, with D possibly being TRBD1 (6 bases). CDR3 nucleotide sequence: TGCGCCAGCAGCCAAGAGGAGGCAGGGGAGCCAGATACGCAGTATTTT. Translated, it gives CASSQEEAGEPDTQYF.